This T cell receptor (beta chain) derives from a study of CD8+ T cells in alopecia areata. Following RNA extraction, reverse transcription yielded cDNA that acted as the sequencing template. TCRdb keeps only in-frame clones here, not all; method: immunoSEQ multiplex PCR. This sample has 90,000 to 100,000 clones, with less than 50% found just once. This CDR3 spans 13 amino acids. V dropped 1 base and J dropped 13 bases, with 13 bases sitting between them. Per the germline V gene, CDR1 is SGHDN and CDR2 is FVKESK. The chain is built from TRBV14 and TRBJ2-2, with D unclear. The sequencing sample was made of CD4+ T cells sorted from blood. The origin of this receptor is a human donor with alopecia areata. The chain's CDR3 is CASSQVLTTRLFF. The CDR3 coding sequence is TGTGCCAGCAGCCAAGTTCTGACGACGCGGCTGTTTTTT.